Listed below are T cell receptor beta chains from one sample, sequenced in a study of cytomegalovirus exposure and HLA in healthy donors. Generated by immunoSEQ multiplex PCR, the TCRdb table keeps only in-frame clones and is missing some. The data show under 200,000 clones, around 78% seen once. The material sequenced was PBMCs. Every receptor here comes from a woman aged 40 to 50 in good health and CMV-seropositive. CDR3s include the opening cysteine and the closing phenylalanine or tryptophan. Fields, in order: clone size, D gene, V gene, J gene, CDR3 protein, CDR3 DNA. D genes are given only for firm matches. Clone size is shown for a subset of rows, as once, few, many or a class of expanded clone.

NA	NA	TRBV5-1	TRBJ2-2	CASSLQRMGGELFF	TGCGCCAGCAGCTTACAGAGAATGGGCGGGGAGCTGTTTTTT
NA	NA	TRBV9	TRBJ1-2	CASSVDYGTGGYTF	TGTGCCAGCAGCGTCGACTACGGGACTGGAGGCTACACCTTC
NA	NA	TRBV7-9	TRBJ2-1	CASSLVAGSSYNEQFF	TGTGCCAGCAGCTTAGTGGCGGGGAGCTCCTACAATGAGCAGTTCTTC
once	NA	TRBV28	TRBJ2-7	CASSLATGWYEQYF	TGTGCCAGCAGTCTAGCGACAGGGTGGTACGAGCAGTACTTC
NA	TRBD1	TRBV5-4	TRBJ1-2	CASSSRDRSYGYTF	TGTGCCAGCAGCTCCCGGGACAGGAGTTATGGCTACACCTTC
few	NA	TRBV28	TRBJ1-3	CASSSNRKPGNTIYF	TGTGCCAGCAGTTCGAACAGGAAACCCGGAAACACCATATATTTT
few	TRBD2	TRBV5-6	TRBJ2-4	CASSYGTSGGANIQYF	TGTGCCAGCAGCTACGGGACTAGCGGGGGGGCAAACATTCAGTACTTC
NA	TRBD1	TRBV27	TRBJ1-2	CASSLSRTGIFGYTF	TGTGCCAGCAGTTTATCCCGGACAGGGATCTTCGGCTACACCTTC
NA	TRBD2	TRBV30	TRBJ2-7	CAWATSGGLYEQYF	TGTGCCTGGGCTACTAGCGGGGGCCTCTACGAGCAGTACTTC
few	NA	TRBV29-1	TRBJ2-7	CSVERGSYEQYF	TGCAGCGTTGAAAGGGGCTCCTACGAGCAGTACTTC
NA	NA	TRBV5-1	TRBJ1-2	CASSPGQSTYGYTF	TGCGCCAGCAGCCCCGGACAGTCAACATATGGCTACACCTTC
NA	NA	TRBV5-1	TRBJ2-7	CASSLVSGYEQYF	TGCGCCAGCAGCTTGGTGTCAGGCTACGAGCAGTACTTC
NA	NA	TRBV21-1	TRBJ1-5	CASSNGIQTDALWQPQHF	TGTGCCAGCAGCAACGGGATACAGACTGACGCCCTTTGGCAGCCCCAGCATTTT
NA	TRBD1	TRBV15	TRBJ1-5	CATSEYDRDQPQHF	TGTGCCACCAGCGAATATGACAGGGATCAGCCCCAGCATTTT
NA	NA	TRBV4-1	TRBJ1-5	CASSQEDSGGNQPQHF	TGCGCCAGCAGCCAAGAAGACAGCGGGGGCAATCAGCCCCAGCATTTT
NA	NA	TRBV6-4	TRBJ2-2	CASSDGLRANTGELFF	TGTGCCAGCAGTGATGGTTTGAGGGCGAACACCGGGGAGCTGTTTTTT
NA	NA	TRBV29-1	TRBJ1-1	CSVAGDRTEAFF	TGCAGCGTTGCCGGGGATCGCACTGAAGCTTTCTTT
few	TRBD1	TRBV7-9	TRBJ1-2	CSSSSTGGGGYTF	TGTTCCAGCAGCTCGACAGGGGGGGGTGGCTACACCTTC
NA	NA	TRBV6-5	TRBJ1-3	CASARGNTIYF	TGTGCCAGCGCCAGGGGAAACACCATATATTTT
NA	NA	TRBV6-1	TRBJ2-5	CASSVFRGSEETQYF	TGTGCCAGCAGTGTATTCCGGGGATCCGAGGAGACCCAGTACTTC
few	TRBD1	TRBV28	TRBJ2-5	CASSTMGTGTETQYF	TGTGCCAGCAGTACTATGGGGACAGGGACGGAGACCCAGTACTTC
NA	NA	TRBV7-6	TRBJ1-2	CASSLGAKTNYGYTF	TGTGCCAGCAGCCTAGGGGCAAAGACTAACTATGGCTACACCTTC
NA	NA	TRBV30	TRBJ2-7	CAWSVSGLSEQYF	TGTGCCTGGAGTGTATCCGGGTTGAGCGAGCAGTACTTC
NA	TRBD1	TRBV7-2	TRBJ1-5	CASSPLDRAENQPQHF	TGTGCCAGCAGCCCCCTGGACAGGGCCGAAAATCAGCCCCAGCATTTT
NA	TRBD2	TRBV27	TRBJ2-2	CASSPAGTTISGELFF	TGTGCCAGCAGTCCGGCCGGGACTACGATTTCCGGGGAGCTGTTTTTT
NA	NA	TRBV9	TRBJ1-1	CASSVQMNTEAFF	TGTGCCAGCAGCGTACAGATGAACACTGAAGCTTTCTTT
NA	NA	TRBV2	TRBJ1-1	CASAEGAQGQNTEAFF	TGTGCCAGCGCCGAGGGAGCCCAGGGACAGAACACTGAAGCTTTCTTT
NA	NA	TRBV6-1	TRBJ1-1	CASSSTGSITEAFF	TGTGCCAGCAGCTCAACAGGGTCGATCACTGAAGCTTTCTTT
NA	NA	TRBV7-9	TRBJ1-5	CASSSSQGSQPQHF	TGTGCCAGCAGCTCGAGCCAGGGCAGTCAGCCCCAGCATTTT
NA	NA	TRBV7-8	TRBJ1-1	CASSFVRQEAFF	TGTGCCAGCAGCTTCGTCCGACAGGAAGCTTTCTTT
NA	TRBD1	TRBV27	TRBJ1-1	CASRDRVSAEAFF	TGTGCCAGCAGAGACAGGGTGAGCGCTGAAGCTTTCTTT
NA	NA	TRBV4-2	TRBJ1-2	CASSQEGGGDGYTF	TGTGCCAGCAGCCAAGAAGGCGGGGGAGATGGCTACACCTTC
NA	TRBD1	TRBV6-1	TRBJ1-5	CASSETGSGQPQHF	TGTGCCAGCAGTGAGACAGGGAGTGGTCAGCCCCAGCATTTT
NA	TRBD1	TRBV5-4	TRBJ1-1	CASGLQGMNTEAFF	TGTGCCAGCGGACTACAGGGGATGAACACTGAAGCTTTCTTT
NA	NA	TRBV2	TRBJ1-1	CASKTVGLENTEAFF	TGTGCCAGCAAGACCGTAGGCCTAGAGAACACTGAAGCTTTCTTT
NA	NA	TRBV19	TRBJ1-1	CASSIVFRTEAFF	TGTGCCAGTAGTATAGTGTTCCGGACTGAAGCTTTCTTT
NA	TRBD1	TRBV10-2	TRBJ2-5	CASRSGTGQGETQYF	TGCGCCAGCAGATCAGGGACAGGGCAGGGGGAGACCCAGTACTTC
NA	NA	TRBV7-9	TRBJ1-2	CSSSLWGQGNYGYTF	TGTTCCAGCAGCTTATGGGGCCAGGGGAACTATGGCTACACCTTC
NA	NA	TRBV5-5	TRBJ2-3	CASSLDGGARVSTQYF	TGTGCCAGCAGCTTGGATGGGGGGGCCCGGGTGTCTACGCAGTATTTT
NA	TRBD1	TRBV30	TRBJ2-3	CAWSENRGANTQYF	TGTGCCTGGAGTGAAAACAGGGGCGCAAATACGCAGTATTTT
many	NA	TRBV7-9	TRBJ2-7	CASSRPGYEQYF	TGTGCCAGCAGCCGCCCGGGGTACGAGCAGTACTTC
NA	TRBD1	TRBV29-1	TRBJ2-7	CSVGTGRYEQYF	TGCAGCGTTGGGACAGGGCGTTACGAGCAGTACTTC
NA	NA	TRBV5-4	TRBJ1-1	CASLMGPNTEAFF	TGTGCCAGCCTGATGGGGCCGAACACTGAAGCTTTCTTT
NA	NA	TRBV4-3	TRBJ1-1	CASSQGDQGGTEAFF	TGCGCCAGCAGCCAGGGGGACCAGGGAGGGACTGAAGCTTTCTTT
NA	TRBD2	TRBV6-1	TRBJ2-1	CASSDQSGGAVLF	TGTGCCAGCAGTGATCAGAGCGGGGGGGCCGTCCTCTTC
NA	NA	TRBV5-1	TRBJ1-2	CASSQALGGFYGYTF	TGCGCCAGCAGTCAAGCCCTTGGGGGCTTCTACGGCTACACCTTC
NA	NA	TRBV28	TRBJ1-6	CASRLSQNNSPLHF	TGTGCCAGCAGGCTATCACAGAATAATTCACCCCTCCACTTT
NA	TRBD1	TRBV7-6	TRBJ2-1	CASSLVVGTGVNEQFF	TGTGCCAGCAGCTTAGTGGTCGGGACAGGGGTCAATGAGCAGTTCTTC
NA	TRBD1	TRBV15	TRBJ1-1	CATSRDLGLGQRKLDF	TGTGCCACCAGCAGAGATCTGGGCTTGGGACAGCGCAAGTTGGACTTT
NA	NA	TRBV6-5	TRBJ2-5	CASRPQGQETQYF	TGTGCCAGCAGGCCCCAGGGCCAAGAGACCCAGTACTTC
NA	TRBD1	TRBV5-1	TRBJ1-2	CASSPGQEGSGYTF	TGCGCCAGCAGCCCCGGACAGGAGGGGTCTGGCTACACCTTC
NA	NA	TRBV27	TRBJ1-6	CASTLRGVAGTRNSPLHF	TGTGCCAGCACTCTACGGGGCGTGGCAGGGACTCGTAATTCACCCCTCCACTTT
NA	NA	TRBV28	TRBJ2-3	CASSLGHLDTQYF	TGTGCCAGCAGTTTGGGGCATCTAGATACGCAGTATTTT
NA	NA	TRBV9	TRBJ2-5	CASSPTRQETQYF	TGTGCCAGCAGCCCAACAAGACAAGAGACCCAGTACTTC
NA	NA	TRBV29-1	TRBJ1-3	CSVSHISGNTIYF	TGCAGCGTCTCACACATCTCTGGAAACACCATATATTTT